This TCR beta chain appears in the sequencing data of a study of cytomegalovirus exposure and HLA in healthy donors. PCR involved 60 Vbeta and 13 Jbeta primers. TCRdb keeps only in-frame clones here, not all; method: immunoSEQ multiplex PCR. The repertoire includes about 140,000 clones, over 65% of them detected once, and about 3.2% sits in the top ten. Whole-study findings and limits: Researchers catalogued some 160 TCR beta chains as cytomegalovirus-associated. Using the classifier, cytomegalovirus status was reportedly diagnosed with high specificity and sensitivity.

This CDR3 is built from 14 residues. Trimming removed 2 bases at V and 6 bases at J, with 8 bases between. Per the germline V gene, CDR1 is LNHDA and CDR2 is SQIVND (reference sequence). Notes on this clone: Antigen unknown.

The sequence was obtained from a female donor in good health and CMV-seronegative. The specimen sequenced was PBMCs. V and J are TRBV19 and TRBJ1-6, with D hard to call. The CDR3 DNA reads TGTGCCAGTAGTATATCCGCGGTTAATTCACCCCTCCACTTT. Its translation: CASSISAVNSPLHF. Full variable domain (outside the CDR3, taken from reference TRBV19 and TRBJ1-6): DGGITQSPKYLFRKEGQNVTLSCEQNLNHDAMYWYRQDPGQGLRLIYYSQIVNDFQKGDIAEGYSVSREKKESFPLTVTSAQKNPTAFYLCASSISAVNSPLHFGNGTRLTVT.